This T cell receptor (beta chain) is drawn from a study of HIV-infected patients and healthy controls. Alpha and beta constant-region primers primed reverse transcription of around 550 ng RNA. Alpha and beta chain libraries were made separately by chain-specific third strand synthesis with multiplexing indices. One primer pair amplified all rearrangements per chain; each cDNA got molecular barcodes. One entry per CDR3 protein results from TCRdb running MiXCR on the 5' RACE reads. In the table there are 8,500 to 11,000 distinct CDR3 sequences, 7% to 9% of which are singletons. Per the germline V gene, CDR1 is SGHRS and CDR2 is YFSETQ. The ends lost 3 bases at V and 1 base at J; junction bases unmatched: 8. This CDR3 is built from 17 residues. Whole blood was used without fractionation, so all unsorted peripheral T cells were included.

The chain couples TRBV5-1 to TRBJ2-7, with 12 bases matching TRBD1. The clonotype was recovered from an adult in good health. Sequences were obtained from blood. The CDR3 here is CASSYGPGQGASYEQYF. DNA of the CDR3: TGCGCCAGCAGCTACGGCCCGGGACAGGGGGCTTCCTACGAGCAGTACTTC.